These 2 T cell receptor beta chains came from one sample sequenced in a study of early stage breast cancer tumors. Repertoires were generated with immunoSEQ multiplex PCR, while TCRdb's copy carries only in-frame clones and drops some. The table shows fewer than 75,000 clones, with about three quarters occurring only once. The sample was blood. The receptors derive from a person aged 30-39 years with breast cancer.

The rearrangement uses TRBV7-9 and TRBJ1-5; D gene unclear. V lost 1 base and J lost 6, with 7 bases in between. The CDR3 covers 13 residues. Germline V gene sequence: CDR1 SEHNR, CDR2 FQNEAQ (reference sequence). CDR3 nucleotides: TGTGCCAGCAGCTTAGACTGGGGTCAGCCCCAGCATTTT. Residues: CASSLDWGQPQHF.

The CDR3 sequence: CASSSLRGTQNNEQFF. CDR3 coding DNA: TGTGCCAGCAGCTCACTGCGCGGGACTCAAAACAATGAGCAGTTCTTC. The V call is TRBV11-2, the J call TRBJ2-1, with a weak D call TRBD2 (6 bases). The V and J ends lost 4 bases and 5 bases respectively, with 18 bases between them. Germline values: CDR1 SGHAT, CDR2 FQNNGV. This CDR3 is 16 amino acids long.